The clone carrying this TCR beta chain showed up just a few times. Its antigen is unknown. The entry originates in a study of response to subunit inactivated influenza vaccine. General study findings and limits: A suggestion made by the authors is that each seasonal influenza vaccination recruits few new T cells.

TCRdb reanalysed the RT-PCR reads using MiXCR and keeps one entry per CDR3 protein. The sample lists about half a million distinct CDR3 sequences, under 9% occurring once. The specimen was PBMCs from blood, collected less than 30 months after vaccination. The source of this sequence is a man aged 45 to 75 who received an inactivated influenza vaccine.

CDR3 bases: TGTGCCATCAGTGATGGGGCGAGGGAGGGCGAGACCCAGTACTTC. Translating it yields CAISDGAREGETQYF. This chain uses TRBV10-3 with TRBJ2-5, with 7 positions matching TRBD2. With V trimmed by 3 bases and J by 5 bases, 9 bases remained unmatched. The germline V gene has CDR1 ENHRY and CDR2 SYGVKD. This CDR3 comprises 15 residues.